This TCR beta chain comes out of a study of T cells in Graves' hyperthyroidism and ophthalmopathy. The TCR beta CDR3 regions underwent amplification using RNA transcripts as the source. When the TCR CDR3 underwent first-round RT-PCR, the HTBI primer set was used. TCRdb used MiXCR to reprocess the multiplex PCR reads, holding one entry per CDR3 protein. Of hundreds of thousands of distinct CDR3 sequences in the sample, about a fifth are singletons; the top ten hold about 3.7%. A lack of ophthalmopathy progression within 18 months defined stable Graves' hyperthyroidism. Criteria for exclusion of patients were uncontrolled infection, other autoimmune disease, pregnancy or lactation. This clonotype was recorded many times. The germline V gene encodes CDR1 ENHRY and CDR2 SYGVKD. The CDR3 contains 16 residues. Trimming took off 1 base at V and 0 bases at J, with 10 bases between the two ends.

V and J are TRBV10-3 and TRBJ1-5; tentatively, D is TRBD1 (5 bases). Source material: blood. The receptor comes from a woman in her late teens or twenties with Graves' hyperthyroidism. The CDR3: CAISEWGEYSNQPQHF. The CDR3 coding sequence is TGTGCCATCAGTGAGTGGGGGGAATATAGCAATCAGCCCCAGCATTTT.